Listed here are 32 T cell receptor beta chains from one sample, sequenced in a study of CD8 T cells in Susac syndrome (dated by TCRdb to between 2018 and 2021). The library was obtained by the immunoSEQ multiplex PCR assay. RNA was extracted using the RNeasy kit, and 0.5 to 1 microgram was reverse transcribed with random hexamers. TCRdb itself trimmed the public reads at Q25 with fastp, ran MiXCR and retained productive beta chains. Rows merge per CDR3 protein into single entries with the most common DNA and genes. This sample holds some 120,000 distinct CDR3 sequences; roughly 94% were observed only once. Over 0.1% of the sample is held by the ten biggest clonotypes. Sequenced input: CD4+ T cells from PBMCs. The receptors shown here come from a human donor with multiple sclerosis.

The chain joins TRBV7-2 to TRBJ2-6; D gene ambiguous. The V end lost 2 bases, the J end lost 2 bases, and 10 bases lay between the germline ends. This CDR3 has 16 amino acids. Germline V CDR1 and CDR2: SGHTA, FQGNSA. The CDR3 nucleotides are TGTGCCAGCAGCTTACTCCACAGAACTGGGGCCAACGTCCTGACTTTC. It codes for CASSLLHRTGANVLTF.

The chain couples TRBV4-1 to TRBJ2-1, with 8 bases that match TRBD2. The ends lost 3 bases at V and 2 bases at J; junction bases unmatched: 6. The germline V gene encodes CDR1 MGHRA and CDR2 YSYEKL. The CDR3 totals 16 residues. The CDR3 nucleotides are TGCGCCAGCAGCCACCCAATTAGCGGGGCCTACAATGAGCAGTTCTTC. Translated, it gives CASSHPISGAYNEQFF.

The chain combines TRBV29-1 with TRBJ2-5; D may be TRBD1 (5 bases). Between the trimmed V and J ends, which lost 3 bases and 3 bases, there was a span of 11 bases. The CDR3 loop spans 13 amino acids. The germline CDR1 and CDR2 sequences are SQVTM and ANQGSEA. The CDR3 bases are TGCAGCGTTGACAGGGTGTTAGAAGAGACCCAGTACTTC. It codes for CSVDRVLEETQYF.

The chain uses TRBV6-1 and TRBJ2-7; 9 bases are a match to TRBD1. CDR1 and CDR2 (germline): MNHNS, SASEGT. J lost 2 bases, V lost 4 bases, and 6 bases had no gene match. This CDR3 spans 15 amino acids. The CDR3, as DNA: TGTGCCAGCAGTGTTACGGACAGGGGTACCTACGAGCAGTACTTC. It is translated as CASSVTDRGTYEQYF.

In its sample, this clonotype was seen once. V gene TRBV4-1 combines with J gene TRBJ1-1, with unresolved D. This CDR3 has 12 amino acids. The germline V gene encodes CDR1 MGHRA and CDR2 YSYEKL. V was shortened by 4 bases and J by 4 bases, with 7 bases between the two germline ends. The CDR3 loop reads CASSPGSTEAFF. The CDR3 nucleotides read TGCGCCAGCAGCCCCGGGAGCACTGAAGCTTTCTTT.

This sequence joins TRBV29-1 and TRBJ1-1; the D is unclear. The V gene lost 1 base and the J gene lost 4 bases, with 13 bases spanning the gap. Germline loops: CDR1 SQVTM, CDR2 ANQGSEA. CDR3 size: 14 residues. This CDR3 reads CSVEGRARGTEAFF. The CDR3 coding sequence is TGCAGCGTTGAAGGTAGAGCAAGAGGCACTGAAGCTTTCTTT. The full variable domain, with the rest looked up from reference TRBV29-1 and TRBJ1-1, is SAVISQKPSRDICQRGTSLTIQCQVDSQVTMMFWYRQQPGQSLTLIATANQGSEATYESGFVIDKFPISRPNLTFSTLTVSNMSPEDSSIYLCSVEGRARGTEAFFGQGTRLTVV.

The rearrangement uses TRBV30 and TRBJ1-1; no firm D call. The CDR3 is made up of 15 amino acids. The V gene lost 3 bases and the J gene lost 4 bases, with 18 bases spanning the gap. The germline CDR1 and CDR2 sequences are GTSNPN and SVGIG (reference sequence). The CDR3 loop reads CAWRGSFRMFTEAFF. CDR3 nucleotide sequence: TGTGCCTGGAGGGGCTCCTTTAGGATGTTCACTGAAGCTTTCTTT.

DNA for the CDR3: TGCGGAGTCAGGACTAGCGGCTACGAGCAGTACTTC. Translation: CGVRTSGYEQYF. This chain links TRBV20-1 with TRBJ2-7; TRBD2 matches at 10 bases. Germline lookup yields CDR1 DFQATT and CDR2 SNEGSKA (reference sequence). The CDR3 totals 12 residues.

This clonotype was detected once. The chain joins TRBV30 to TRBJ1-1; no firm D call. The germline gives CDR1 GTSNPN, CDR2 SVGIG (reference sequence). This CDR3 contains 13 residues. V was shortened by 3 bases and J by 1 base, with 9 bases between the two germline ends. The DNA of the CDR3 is TGTGCCTGGAGCCAGATCCCGAACACTGAAGCTTTCTTT. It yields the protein CAWSQIPNTEAFF. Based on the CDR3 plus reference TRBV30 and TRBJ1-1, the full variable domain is SQTIHQWPATLVQPVGSPLSLECTVEGTSNPNLYWYRQAAGRGLQLLFYSVGIGQISSEVPQNLSASRPQDRQFILSSKKLLLSDSGFYLCAWSQIPNTEAFFGQGTRLTVV.

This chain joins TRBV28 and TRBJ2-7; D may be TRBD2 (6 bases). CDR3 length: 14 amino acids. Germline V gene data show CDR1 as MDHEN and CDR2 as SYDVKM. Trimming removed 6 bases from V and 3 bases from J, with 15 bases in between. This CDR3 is CASRLWGRNYEQYF. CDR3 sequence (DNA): TGTGCCAGCAGGCTCTGGGGGAGGAACTACGAGCAGTACTTC.

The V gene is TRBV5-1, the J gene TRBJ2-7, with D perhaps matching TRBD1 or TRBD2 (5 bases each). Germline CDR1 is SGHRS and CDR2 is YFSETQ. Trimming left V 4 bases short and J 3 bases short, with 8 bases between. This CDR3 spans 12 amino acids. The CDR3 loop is CASSRDRYEQYF. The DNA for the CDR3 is TGCGCCAGCAGCCGGGACCGCTACGAGCAGTACTTC.

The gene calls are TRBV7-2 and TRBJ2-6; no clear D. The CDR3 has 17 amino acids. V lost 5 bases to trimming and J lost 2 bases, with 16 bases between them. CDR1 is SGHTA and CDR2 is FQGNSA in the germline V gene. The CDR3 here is CASSPQGGGTGANVLTF. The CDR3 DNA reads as TGTGCCAGCAGCCCACAAGGCGGCGGAACTGGGGCCAACGTCCTGACTTTC.

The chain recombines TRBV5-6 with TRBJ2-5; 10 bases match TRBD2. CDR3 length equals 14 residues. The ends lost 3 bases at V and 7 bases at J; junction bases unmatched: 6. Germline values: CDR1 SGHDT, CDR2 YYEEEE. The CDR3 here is CASSSSGRMATQYF. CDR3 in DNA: TGTGCCAGCAGCTCTAGCGGGAGAATGGCGACCCAGTACTTC.

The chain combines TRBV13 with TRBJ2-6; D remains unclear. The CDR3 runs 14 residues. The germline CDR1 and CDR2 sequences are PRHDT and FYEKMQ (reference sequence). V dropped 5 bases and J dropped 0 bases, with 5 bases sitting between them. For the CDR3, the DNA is TGTGCCAGCAGCCCTAACTCTGGGGCCAACGTCCTGACTTTC. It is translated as CASSPNSGANVLTF.

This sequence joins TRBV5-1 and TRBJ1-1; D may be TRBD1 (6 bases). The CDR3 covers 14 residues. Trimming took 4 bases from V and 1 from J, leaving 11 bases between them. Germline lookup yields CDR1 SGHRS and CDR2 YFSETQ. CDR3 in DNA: TGCGCCAGCAGCACATGGGGACAGAACACTGAAGCTTTCTTT. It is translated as CASSTWGQNTEAFF. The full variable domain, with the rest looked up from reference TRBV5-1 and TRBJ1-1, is KAGVTQTPRYLIKTRGQQVTLSCSPISGHRSVSWYQQTPGQGLQFLFEYFSETQRNKGNFPGRFSGRQFSNSRSEMNVSTLELGDSALYLCASSTWGQNTEAFFGQGTRLTVV.

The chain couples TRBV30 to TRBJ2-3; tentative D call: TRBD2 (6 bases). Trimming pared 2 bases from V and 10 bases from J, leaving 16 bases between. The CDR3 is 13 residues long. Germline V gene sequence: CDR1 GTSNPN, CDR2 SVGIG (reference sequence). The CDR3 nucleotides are TGTGCCTGGAGTACCGGACTACCGCTTCCGCAGTATTTT. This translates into CAWSTGLPLPQYF.

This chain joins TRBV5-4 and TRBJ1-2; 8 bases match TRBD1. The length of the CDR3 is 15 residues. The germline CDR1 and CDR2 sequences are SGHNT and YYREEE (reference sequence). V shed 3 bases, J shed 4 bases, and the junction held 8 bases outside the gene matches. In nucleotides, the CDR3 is TGTGCCAGCAGCTCGCCAGGGGGCAGGTTCTATGGCTACACCTTC. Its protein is CASSSPGGRFYGYTF.

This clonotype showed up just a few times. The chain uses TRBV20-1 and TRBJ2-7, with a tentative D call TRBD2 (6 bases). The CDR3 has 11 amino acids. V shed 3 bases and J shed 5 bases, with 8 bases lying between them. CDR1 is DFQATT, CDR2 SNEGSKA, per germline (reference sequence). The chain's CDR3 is CSARWGDEQYF. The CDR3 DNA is TGCAGTGCTAGGTGGGGGGACGAGCAGTACTTC.

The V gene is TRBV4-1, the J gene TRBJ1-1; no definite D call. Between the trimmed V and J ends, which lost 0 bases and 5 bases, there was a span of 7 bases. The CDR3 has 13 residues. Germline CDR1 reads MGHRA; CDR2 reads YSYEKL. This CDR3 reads CASSQDAGTEAFF. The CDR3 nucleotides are TGCGCCAGCAGCCAAGATGCGGGTACTGAAGCTTTCTTT.

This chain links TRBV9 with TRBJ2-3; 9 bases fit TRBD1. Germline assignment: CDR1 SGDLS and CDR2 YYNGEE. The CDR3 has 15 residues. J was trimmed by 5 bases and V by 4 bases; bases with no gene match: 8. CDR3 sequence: CASSPSGQGVDTQYF. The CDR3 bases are TGTGCCAGCAGCCCATCGGGACAGGGAGTAGATACGCAGTATTTT.

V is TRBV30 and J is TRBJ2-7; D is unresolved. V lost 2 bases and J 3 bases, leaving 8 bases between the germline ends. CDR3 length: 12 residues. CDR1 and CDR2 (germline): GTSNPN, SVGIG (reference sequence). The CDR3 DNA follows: TGTGCCTGGAGTAACACAGACTACGAGCAGTACTTC. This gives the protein CAWSNTDYEQYF.

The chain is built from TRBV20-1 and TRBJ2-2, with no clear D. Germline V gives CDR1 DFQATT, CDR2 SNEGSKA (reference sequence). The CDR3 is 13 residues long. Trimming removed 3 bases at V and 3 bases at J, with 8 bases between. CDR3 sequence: CSARSWDTGELFF. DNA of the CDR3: TGCAGTGCTAGGTCCTGGGACACCGGGGAGCTGTTTTTT.

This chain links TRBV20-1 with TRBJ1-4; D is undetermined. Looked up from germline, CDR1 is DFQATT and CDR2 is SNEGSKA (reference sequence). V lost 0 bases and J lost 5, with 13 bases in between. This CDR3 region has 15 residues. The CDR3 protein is CSARDRPGGNEKLFF. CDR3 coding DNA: TGCAGTGCTAGAGATAGACCCGGTGGAAATGAAAAACTGTTTTTT.

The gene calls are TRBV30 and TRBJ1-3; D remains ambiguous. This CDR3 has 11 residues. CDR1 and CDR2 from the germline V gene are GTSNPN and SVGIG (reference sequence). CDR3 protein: CAYSRGNTIYF. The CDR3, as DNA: TGTGCTTACTCTCGCGGAAACACCATATATTTT.

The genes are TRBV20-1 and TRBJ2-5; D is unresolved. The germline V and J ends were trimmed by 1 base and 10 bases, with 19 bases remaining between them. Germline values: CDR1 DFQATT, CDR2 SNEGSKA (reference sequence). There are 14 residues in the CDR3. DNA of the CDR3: TGCAGTGCTAGAGGAGAAGACATCGTTGGGGTCCAGTACTTC. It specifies CSARGEDIVGVQYF.

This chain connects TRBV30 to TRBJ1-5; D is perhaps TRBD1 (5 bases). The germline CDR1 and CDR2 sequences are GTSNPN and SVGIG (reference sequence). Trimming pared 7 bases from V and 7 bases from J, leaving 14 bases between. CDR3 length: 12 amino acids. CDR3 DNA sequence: TGTGCCTCCGAGTCGGAGGGGCAGCCCCAGCATTTT. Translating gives CASESEGQPQHF.

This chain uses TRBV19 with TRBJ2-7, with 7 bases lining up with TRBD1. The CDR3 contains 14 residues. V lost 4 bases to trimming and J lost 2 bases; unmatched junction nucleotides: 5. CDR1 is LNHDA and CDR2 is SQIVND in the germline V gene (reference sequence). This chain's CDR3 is CASSTRDSTYEQYF. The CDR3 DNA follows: TGTGCCAGTAGTACTCGGGACAGTACCTACGAGCAGTACTTC.

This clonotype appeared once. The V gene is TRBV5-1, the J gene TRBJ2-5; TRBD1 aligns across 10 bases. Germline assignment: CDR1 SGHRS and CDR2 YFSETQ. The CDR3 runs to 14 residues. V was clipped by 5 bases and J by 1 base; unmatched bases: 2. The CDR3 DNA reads TGCGCCAGCAGGGGGACAGGGGTCCAAGAGACCCAGTACTTC. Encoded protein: CASRGTGVQETQYF.

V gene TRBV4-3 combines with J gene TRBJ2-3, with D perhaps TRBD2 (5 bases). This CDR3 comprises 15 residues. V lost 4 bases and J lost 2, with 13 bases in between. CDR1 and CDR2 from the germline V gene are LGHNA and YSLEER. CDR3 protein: CASSPAGGFTDTQYF. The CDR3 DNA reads TGCGCCAGCAGCCCTGCTGGCGGGTTCACAGATACGCAGTATTTT.

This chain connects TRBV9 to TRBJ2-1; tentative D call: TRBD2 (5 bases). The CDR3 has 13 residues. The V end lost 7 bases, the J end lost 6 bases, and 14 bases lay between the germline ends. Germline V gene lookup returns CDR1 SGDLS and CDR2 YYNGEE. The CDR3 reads CASGRTAINEQFF. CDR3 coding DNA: TGTGCCAGCGGCCGGACTGCGATCAATGAGCAGTTCTTC.

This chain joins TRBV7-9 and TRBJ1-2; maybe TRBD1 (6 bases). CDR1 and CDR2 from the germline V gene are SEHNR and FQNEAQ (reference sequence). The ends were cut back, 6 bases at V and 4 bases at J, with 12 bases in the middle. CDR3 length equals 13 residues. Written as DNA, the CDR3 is TGTGCCAGCAGGCTGGGGACAAGCTATGGCTACACCTTC. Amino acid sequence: CASRLGTSYGYTF.

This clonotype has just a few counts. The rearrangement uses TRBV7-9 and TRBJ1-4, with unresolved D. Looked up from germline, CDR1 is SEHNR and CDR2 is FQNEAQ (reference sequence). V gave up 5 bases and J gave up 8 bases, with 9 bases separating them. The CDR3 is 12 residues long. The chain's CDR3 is CASSTSGEKLFF. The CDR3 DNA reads TGTGCCAGCAGCACCTCGGGGGAAAAACTGTTTTTT.